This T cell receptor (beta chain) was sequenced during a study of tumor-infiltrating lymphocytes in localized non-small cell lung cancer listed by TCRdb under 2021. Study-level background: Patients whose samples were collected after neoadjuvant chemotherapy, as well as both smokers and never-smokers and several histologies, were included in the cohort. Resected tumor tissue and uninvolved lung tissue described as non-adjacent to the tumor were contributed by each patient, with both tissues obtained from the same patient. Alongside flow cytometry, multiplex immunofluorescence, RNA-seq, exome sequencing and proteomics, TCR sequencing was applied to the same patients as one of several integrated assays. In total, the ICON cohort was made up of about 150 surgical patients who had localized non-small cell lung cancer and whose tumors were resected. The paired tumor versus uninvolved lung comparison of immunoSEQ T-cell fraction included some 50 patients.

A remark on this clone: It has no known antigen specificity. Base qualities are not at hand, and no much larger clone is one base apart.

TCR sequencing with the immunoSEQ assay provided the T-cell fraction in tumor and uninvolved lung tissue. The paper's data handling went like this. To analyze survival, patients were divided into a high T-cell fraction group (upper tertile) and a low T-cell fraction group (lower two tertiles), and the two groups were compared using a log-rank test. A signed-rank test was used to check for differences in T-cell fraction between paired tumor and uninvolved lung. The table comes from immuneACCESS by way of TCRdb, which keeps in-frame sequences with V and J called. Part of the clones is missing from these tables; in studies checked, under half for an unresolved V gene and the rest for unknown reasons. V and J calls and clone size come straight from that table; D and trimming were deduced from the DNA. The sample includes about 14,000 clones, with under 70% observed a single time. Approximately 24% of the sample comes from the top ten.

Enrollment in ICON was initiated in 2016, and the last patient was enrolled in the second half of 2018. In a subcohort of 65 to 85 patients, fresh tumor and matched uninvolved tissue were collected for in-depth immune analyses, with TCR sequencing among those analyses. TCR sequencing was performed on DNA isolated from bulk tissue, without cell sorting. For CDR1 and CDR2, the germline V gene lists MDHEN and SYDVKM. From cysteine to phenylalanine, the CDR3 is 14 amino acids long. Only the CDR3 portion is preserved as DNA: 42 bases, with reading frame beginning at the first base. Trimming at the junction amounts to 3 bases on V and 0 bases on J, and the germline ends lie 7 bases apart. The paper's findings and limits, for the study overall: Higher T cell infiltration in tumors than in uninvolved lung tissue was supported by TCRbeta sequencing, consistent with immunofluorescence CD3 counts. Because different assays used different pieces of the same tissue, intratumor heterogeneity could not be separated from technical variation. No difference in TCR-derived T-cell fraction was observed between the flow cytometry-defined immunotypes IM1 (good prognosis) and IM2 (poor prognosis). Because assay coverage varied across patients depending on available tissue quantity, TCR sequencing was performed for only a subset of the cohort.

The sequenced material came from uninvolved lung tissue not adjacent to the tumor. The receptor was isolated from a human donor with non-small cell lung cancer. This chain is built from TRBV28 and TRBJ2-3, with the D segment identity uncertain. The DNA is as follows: TGTGCCAGCAGTTTGGGTAGAAGCACAGATACGCAGTATTTT. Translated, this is CASSLGRSTDTQYF.